A single sample is the source of the 10 T cell receptor beta chains below, sequenced in a study of OX40 agonist ivuxolimab in advanced cancers. Libraries came from the immunoSEQ multiplex PCR assay. The table was pulled from immuneACCESS by TCRdb, which kept in-frame rearrangements only. Such tables lose some clones; where checked, under half of the loss comes from unresolved V genes, and the rest has no known cause. For this sample there are about 54,000 clones; approximately 91% appear just once. The ten largest account for roughly 13% of the sample. Source: CD4+ or CD8+ T cells sorted from blood, taken in a trial of the OX40 agonist ivuxolimab. The receptors were gathered from an adult with an advanced solid tumor such as melanoma, head and neck, liver or kidney cancer.

The gene calls are TRBV4-1 and TRBJ1-1, with D uncertain. The CDR3 runs to 17 residues. V was pared by 4 bases and J by 3 bases, with 21 bases between. Germline values: CDR1 MGHRA, CDR2 YSYEKL. CDR3 loop: CASSLLLFLSRDTEAFF. CDR3 bases: TGCGCCAGCAGCCTCTTACTATTTCTCTCGAGGGACACTGAAGCTTTCTTT.

The chain combines TRBV28 with TRBJ1-6; 10 positions match TRBD1. Germline V gene sequence: CDR1 MDHEN, CDR2 SYDVKM. The V segment lost 7 bases and the J segment 8 bases; nucleotides outside the gene matches: 8. This CDR3 region has 15 residues. In DNA form, the CDR3 reads TGTGCCAGCAACCGGGACAGGGGATTTTATTCACCCCTCCACTTT. Its protein is CASNRDRGFYSPLHF.

J is TRBJ1-6 and V is TRBV4-3; 8 bases agree with TRBD1. Trimming cost V 1 base and J 9 bases; bases outside gene matches: 2. This CDR3 has 14 residues. Germline CDR1 and CDR2: LGHNA and YSLEER. This chain's CDR3 is CASSQAGGGSPLHF. The CDR3 bases are TGCGCCAGCAGCCAAGCAGGGGGCGGTTCACCCCTCCACTTT.

The V and J genes are TRBV10-1 and TRBJ2-1, with a tentative D call TRBD2 (6 bases). Germline-derived CDR1 and CDR2 are WNHNN and SYGVQD (reference sequence). V lost 8 bases and J lost 6, with 29 bases in between. This CDR3 region has 18 residues. CDR3 DNA: TGCGCCAGCTTACGGAGGGGTTTCGGGCCCTTTTGGTGCAATGAGCAGTTCTTC. Translated: CASLRRGFGPFWCNEQFF.

The V gene is TRBV11-2, the J gene TRBJ2-1, with D possibly being TRBD1 or TRBD2 (5 bases each). Germline V gene lookup returns CDR1 SGHAT and CDR2 FQNNGV. V lost 5 bases to trimming and J lost 15 bases, with 20 bases between them. This CDR3 spans 13 amino acids. This CDR3 is CASSPGRWGWAFF. DNA of the CDR3: TGTGCCAGCAGCCCCGGGCGTTGGGGGTGGGCGTTCTTC.

The rearrangement links TRBV6-5 to TRBJ2-3; TRBD2 might be the D (5 bases). The CDR3 runs 12 residues. Trimming stripped 5 bases from V and 5 bases from J, with 8 bases between. CDR1 is MNHEY and CDR2 is SVGAGI in the germline V gene. The CDR3 here is CASSLRGDTQYF. In nucleotides, the CDR3 is TGTGCCAGCAGTCTCCGGGGAGATACGCAGTATTTT.

The chain recombines TRBV13 with TRBJ1-1; TRBD1 might be the D (5 bases). This CDR3 spans 16 amino acids. The V and J ends lost 5 bases and 3 bases respectively, with 19 bases between them. Germline assignment: CDR1 PRHDT and CDR2 FYEKMQ (reference sequence). CDR3 nucleotides: TGTGCCAGCAGCCTCGGGACCCTACAGGTTTACACTGAAGCTTTCTTT. Protein: CASSLGTLQVYTEAFF.

The chain couples TRBV4-1 to TRBJ2-1, with D perhaps matching TRBD1 (5 bases). The CDR3 loop spans 16 amino acids. The germline V and J ends were trimmed by 0 bases and 9 bases, with 18 bases remaining between them. Germline CDR1 and CDR2: MGHRA and YSYEKL. CDR3 in DNA: TGCGCCAGCAGCCAAGAACCGCGTCAGTACAGGAGTGAGCAGTTCTTC. Its protein is CASSQEPRQYRSEQFF.

The chain is built from TRBV10-3 and TRBJ2-2; the D is unclear. Trimming removed 10 bases at V and 5 bases at J, with 11 bases between. Germline V CDR1 and CDR2: ENHRY, SYGVKD. The CDR3 spans 12 residues. CDR3 DNA sequence: TGTGCCACTGGTATCGGGACCGGGGAGCTGTTTTTT. It translates to CATGIGTGELFF.

The chain links TRBV10-3 to TRBJ2-5, with 11 bases that match TRBD1. CDR1 and CDR2 (germline): ENHRY, SYGVKD. The CDR3 length is 17 residues. V shed 4 bases, J shed 5 bases, and the junction held 12 bases outside the gene matches. The DNA of the CDR3 is TGTGCCATCAGTGCGGACAGGGGGCGTGGGGGCTGGGAGACCCAGTACTTC. Translated, it gives CAISADRGRGGWETQYF.